Listed here are 28 T cell receptor beta chains from one sample, sequenced in a study of blood T cell repertoires in COVID-19. Libraries were prepared by immunoSEQ multiplex PCR; TCRdb keeps only in-frame clonotypes and omits some of them. The sample lists some 200,000 clones; 65% to 90% were seen once. Sequencing input: PBMCs or T cells enriched from blood (not recorded which). Receptors were obtained from a woman aged 45-59 years with acute COVID-19.

The rearrangement uses TRBV6-5 and TRBJ2-7; 8 nucleotides align to TRBD1. V shed 6 bases, J shed 5 bases, and the junction held 9 bases outside the gene matches. There are 14 residues in the CDR3. Germline CDR1 MNHEY, CDR2 SVGAGI. DNA of the CDR3: TGTGCCAGCAGCTTGGACAGGGTGTCCGACGAGCAGTACTTC. It yields the protein CASSLDRVSDEQYF.

This clone was detected many times. CDR3 coding DNA: TGTGCCAGCAGCAAGTTGACAGGAAGACTTGAAAAACTGTTTTTT. Its protein is CASSKLTGRLEKLFF. The chain employs TRBV27 and TRBJ1-4, with TRBD1 as a possible D gene (6 bases). CDR1 is MNHEY, CDR2 SMNVEV, per germline (reference sequence). V lost 6 bases and J lost 7, with 18 bases in between. The CDR3 totals 15 residues.

V gene TRBV24-1 combines with J gene TRBJ2-7; 7 nucleotides align to TRBD1. The germline V gene encodes CDR1 KGHDR and CDR2 SFDVKD. This CDR3 comprises 16 residues. After removal of 2 bases from V and 1 base from J, the junction contained 7 bases not matched to a gene. DNA of the CDR3: TGTGCCACCAGTGATTCGGGACAGCGAGCATCCTACGAGCAGTACTTC. This translates into CATSDSGQRASYEQYF.

Here the CDR3 reads CASSEQANTEAFF. The DNA of the CDR3 is TGTGCCAGCAGCGAACAGGCCAACACTGAAGCTTTCTTT. The rearrangement joins TRBV9 to TRBJ1-1, with D maybe TRBD1 (5 bases). This CDR3 has 13 residues. CDR1 SGDLS and CDR2 YYNGEE come from the germline V gene. V shed 3 bases and J shed 2 bases, with 8 bases lying between them. Full variable domain (outside the CDR3, taken from reference TRBV9 and TRBJ1-1): DSGVTQTPKHLITATGQRVTLRCSPRSGDLSVYWYQQSLDQGLQFLIQYYNGEERAKGNILERFSAQQFPDLHSELNLSSLELGDSALYFCASSEQANTEAFFGQGTRLTVV.

This chain uses TRBV3-1 (or the pseudogene TRBV3-2) with TRBJ2-1, with TRBD2 matching 7 bases. Germline lookup yields CDR1 LGHDT and CDR2 YNNKEL (reference sequence). J lost 8 bases, V lost 1 base, and 11 bases had no gene match. The CDR3 spans 16 residues. CDR3 sequence reads: CASSQVSGRAADEQFF. CDR3 nucleotides: TGTGCCAGCAGCCAAGTAAGTGGGAGGGCCGCGGATGAGCAGTTCTTC.

The V call is TRBV27, the J call TRBJ2-1, with TRBD1 matching over 9 bases. The V gene's germline CDR1 is MNHEY and CDR2 SMNVEV (reference sequence). The CDR3 covers 14 residues. Unmatched junction bases numbered 4, after V lost 5 bases and J lost 5 bases. The CDR3 is CASSQQGANNEQFF. The CDR3 DNA reads as TGTGCCAGCAGTCAACAGGGGGCAAACAATGAGCAGTTCTTC.

Remarks on this clone: The sample has other DNA sequences that encode this CDR3 too. The chain recombines TRBV18 with TRBJ2-3; TRBD2 agrees at 10 bases. Germline loops: CDR1 KGHSH, CDR2 LQKENI. V lost 1 base to trimming and J lost 1 base; unmatched junction nucleotides: 2. The CDR3 covers 16 residues. DNA of the CDR3: TGTGCCAGCTCACCACTAGCGGGGGGCCGCACAGATACGCAGTATTTT. Translation: CASSPLAGGRTDTQYF. Full variable domain (remainder filled in from reference TRBV18 and TRBJ2-3): NAGVMQNPRHLVRRRGQEARLRCSPMKGHSHVYWYRQLPEEGLKFMVYLQKENIIDESGMPKERFSAEFPKEGPSILRIQQVVRGDSAAYFCASSPLAGGRTDTQYFGPGTRLTVL.

The rearrangement links TRBV5-1 to TRBJ2-1; TRBD1 agrees at 9 bases. In germline, CDR1 is SGHRS, CDR2 YFSETQ. J gave up 0 bases and V 4 bases, and 5 bases lay outside the gene matches. There are 16 residues in the CDR3. CDR3 bases: TGCGCCAGCAGCCGCGGGACAGGGAGCTCCTACAATGAGCAGTTCTTC. This encodes CASSRGTGSSYNEQFF.

Notes on this clone: The sample has other DNA sequences that encode this CDR3 too. This chain connects TRBV6-6 to TRBJ1-5; no reliable D call. The CDR3 is 14 amino acids. Germline V gene sequence: CDR1 MNHNY, CDR2 SVGAGI (reference sequence). V was shortened by 0 bases and J by 1 base, with 4 bases between the two germline ends. CDR3 nucleotide sequence: TGTGCCAGCAGTTACTCGGAGAGCAATCAGCCCCAGCATTTT. The encoded protein is CASSYSESNQPQHF.

This chain links TRBV19 with TRBJ1-2; TRBD1 is a possible D gene (6 bases). The CDR3 runs to 15 residues. Trimming left V 10 bases short and J 8 bases short, with 26 bases between. From germline, CDR1 is LNHDA and CDR2 SQIVND (reference sequence). CDR3 sequence reads: CAIATPQGRPWGYTF. The CDR3 DNA reads as TGTGCCATAGCGACTCCGCAGGGGCGCCCGTGGGGCTACACCTTC.

The rearrangement joins TRBV5-1 to TRBJ1-6, with a possible D match to TRBD1 (5 bases). The length of the CDR3 is 14 residues. Trimming shortened V by 5 bases and J by 8 bases, and 14 bases separated the two germline ends. CDR1 is SGHRS, CDR2 YFSETQ, per germline. CDR3 in amino acids: CASSSAREDSPLHF. Here the CDR3 DNA reads TGCGCCAGCAGTAGTGCCAGGGAGGATTCACCCCTCCACTTT.

The rearrangement links TRBV6-1 to TRBJ1-3, with TRBD1 matching 9 bases. CDR1 and CDR2 from the germline V gene are MNHNS and SASEGT. Unmatched junction bases numbered 4, after V lost 7 bases and J lost 0 bases. The CDR3 has 15 residues. The CDR3 loop is CASTTTGGSGNTIYF. In nucleotides, the CDR3 is TGTGCCAGCACTACGACAGGGGGCTCTGGAAACACCATATATTTT.

V usage is TRBV11-2 and J usage is TRBJ1-1; D call uncertain. Trimming stripped 3 bases from V and 4 bases from J, with 15 bases between. The CDR3 has 15 residues. Germline lookup yields CDR1 SGHAT and CDR2 FQNNGV. The CDR3 DNA is TGTGCCAGCAGCTTTCGCTTTACGGGGAGCACTGAAGCTTTCTTT. Translating it yields CASSFRFTGSTEAFF.

The chain carries TRBV28 and TRBJ1-6, with D possibly TRBD1 on 5 matching bases. Germline CDR1 and CDR2: MDHEN and SYDVKM. The V end was cut by 7 bases, the J end by 12 bases, with 16 bases between. The length of the CDR3 is 13 residues. The CDR3 DNA is TGTGCCAGCAAGCCGCCCCAGGGTCTACCCCTCCACTTT. Translated: CASKPPQGLPLHF.

V and J are TRBV28 and TRBJ2-3; 8 bases agree with TRBD2. Germline CDR1 reads MDHEN; CDR2 reads SYDVKM. This CDR3 region has 16 residues. With 8 bases clipped from V and 3 bases from J, the junction kept 13 bases outside the gene matches. The CDR3 reads CASVSPAGDGTDTQYF. The CDR3 nucleotides read TGTGCCAGCGTAAGCCCAGCGGGAGACGGTACAGATACGCAGTATTTT.

The chain is built from TRBV30 and TRBJ2-7, with D possibly being TRBD1 (7 bases). Germline V lookup: CDR1 GTSNPN, CDR2 SVGIG (reference sequence). This CDR3 is built from 15 residues. Between the trimmed V and J ends, which lost 3 bases and 3 bases, there was a span of 18 bases. The CDR3 DNA reads TGTGCCTGGAGCGGGACGCGACAGGGAGGCTACGAGCAGTACTTC. Its protein is CAWSGTRQGGYEQYF.

This clone was observed a handful of times. The rearrangement joins TRBV19 to TRBJ1-4; no clear D gene. Per the germline V gene, CDR1 is LNHDA and CDR2 is SQIVND (reference sequence). V was trimmed by 7 bases and J by 5 bases, leaving 17 bases between them. The CDR3 has 15 residues. The CDR3, as DNA: TGTGCCAGTAAAAACTACGGGAGAGGGAATGAAAAACTGTTTTTT. As protein: CASKNYGRGNEKLFF.

This clone showed up just once. This chain's CDR3 is CASSSRHGLNSPLHF. The DNA of the CDR3 is TGTGCCAGCAGCTCAAGACACGGATTAAATTCACCCCTCCACTTT. V is TRBV3-1 (or the pseudogene TRBV3-2) and J is TRBJ1-6, with no clear D. CDR3 length: 15 amino acids. Germline CDR1 and CDR2: LGHDT and YNNKEL (reference sequence). The germline V and J ends were trimmed by 5 bases and 7 bases, with 15 bases remaining between them.

The chain uses TRBV3-1 (or the pseudogene TRBV3-2) and TRBJ1-5; D remains unclear. The CDR3 covers 14 residues. Trimming left V 3 bases short and J 7 bases short, with 13 bases between. Per the germline V gene, CDR1 is LGHDT and CDR2 is YNNKEL (reference sequence). As DNA, the CDR3 is TGTGCCAGCAGCCAGGGGAGGGCGAGACAGCCCCAGCATTTT. As protein: CASSQGRARQPQHF.

The sample holds one count of this clone. The chain joins TRBV2 to TRBJ2-7, with D perhaps matching TRBD1 (5 bases). CDR1 SNHLY and CDR2 FYNNEI come from the germline V gene. Trimming shortened V by 3 bases and J by 5 bases, and 8 bases separated the two germline ends. This CDR3 is built from 12 residues. The CDR3 spells CASSDLGDEQYF. In DNA, the CDR3 is TGTGCCAGCAGTGACTTAGGGGACGAGCAGTACTTC.

J is TRBJ2-1 and V is TRBV7-6; the match to TRBD2 covers 14 bases. Germline trimming cut 5 bases from V and 4 bases from J; bases unmatched to any gene: 7. The CDR3 is made up of 17 amino acids. CDR1 SGHVS and CDR2 FNYEAQ come from the germline V gene. In nucleotides, the CDR3 is TGTGCCAGCAGCCAGACTAGCGGGAGGGCCCTTTACAATGAGCAGTTCTTC. Residues: CASSQTSGRALYNEQFF.

As DNA, the CDR3 is TGTGCCAGCAGAGCGGGACAGGGTATCGACGAGCAGTACTTC. This translates into CASRAGQGIDEQYF. The V call is TRBV2, the J call TRBJ2-7; TRBD1 aligns across 9 bases. J lost 5 bases, V lost 6 bases, and 8 bases had no gene match. The CDR3 runs 14 residues. Germline V gene data show CDR1 as SNHLY and CDR2 as FYNNEI.

This sequence joins TRBV5-1 and TRBJ2-7; 7 nucleotides line up with TRBD1. This CDR3 has 15 residues. V trimming: 0 bases; J trimming: 0 bases; junction bases outside the gene matches: 3. Germline CDR1 reads SGHRS; CDR2 reads YFSETQ. CDR3 sequence (DNA): TGCGCCAGCAGCTTGGGCAGGGGGTTCTCCTACGAGCAGTACTTC. It codes for CASSLGRGFSYEQYF.

CDR3 region: CATRGLAGGTDTQYF. CDR3 DNA sequence: TGTGCCACCAGGGGACTAGCGGGGGGCACAGATACGCAGTATTTT. This chain connects TRBV24-1 to TRBJ2-3; TRBD2 matches at 14 bases. J was trimmed by 1 base and V by 7 bases; bases with no gene match: 0. The CDR3 is 15 amino acids. Looked up from germline, CDR1 is KGHDR and CDR2 is SFDVKD.

This rearrangement joins TRBV5-4 to TRBJ1-2, with a weak D call TRBD1 (6 bases). V was shortened by 1 base and J by 5 bases, with 12 bases between the two germline ends. This CDR3 is built from 14 residues. Germline assignment: CDR1 SGHNT and CDR2 YYREEE (reference sequence). CDR3 in amino acids: CASSLRSGEYGYTF. The CDR3 DNA follows: TGTGCCAGCAGCTTGAGGTCAGGGGAGTATGGCTACACCTTC.

The rearrangement uses TRBV4-1 and TRBJ2-1; 9 nucleotides match TRBD2. J was trimmed by 4 bases and V by 3 bases; bases with no gene match: 13. This CDR3 comprises 18 residues. Germline V gene lookup returns CDR1 MGHRA and CDR2 YSYEKL. CDR3 sequence: CASSHLPGLAGEYNEQFF. The CDR3 DNA reads TGCGCCAGCAGCCACCTCCCAGGCTTAGCGGGAGAATACAATGAGCAGTTCTTC.

The chain combines TRBV29-1 with TRBJ2-3; the D is unclear. The CDR3 length is 13 residues. Germline loops: CDR1 SQVTM, CDR2 ANQGSEA. Trimming left V 3 bases short and J 2 bases short, with 9 bases between. CDR3: CSVEGYTTDTQYF. The CDR3, as DNA: TGCAGCGTTGAGGGCTATACCACAGATACGCAGTATTTT.

The V and J genes are TRBV18 and TRBJ1-4, with a weak D call TRBD1 (5 bases). Germline lookup yields CDR1 KGHSH and CDR2 LQKENI. V shed 0 bases and J shed 7 bases, with 12 bases lying between them. This CDR3 is built from 15 residues. CDR3 residues: CASSPPMGLGEKLFF. The CDR3 region has the DNA TGTGCCAGCTCACCACCGATGGGGCTGGGTGAAAAACTGTTTTTT.